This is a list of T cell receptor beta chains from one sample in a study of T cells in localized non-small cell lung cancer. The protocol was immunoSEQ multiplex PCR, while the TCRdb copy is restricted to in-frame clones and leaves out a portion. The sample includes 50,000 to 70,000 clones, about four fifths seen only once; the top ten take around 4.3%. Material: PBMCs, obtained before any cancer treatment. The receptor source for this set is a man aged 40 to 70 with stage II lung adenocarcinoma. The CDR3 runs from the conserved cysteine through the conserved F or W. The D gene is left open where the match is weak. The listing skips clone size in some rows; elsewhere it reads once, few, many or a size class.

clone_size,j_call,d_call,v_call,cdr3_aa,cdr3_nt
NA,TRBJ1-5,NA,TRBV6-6,CASSYSATNNQPQHF,TGTGCCAGCAGTTACTCGGCCACTAACAATCAGCCCCAGCATTTT
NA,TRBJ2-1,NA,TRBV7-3,CASSLGDNEQFF,TGTGCCAGCAGTTTGGGGGACAATGAGCAGTTCTTC
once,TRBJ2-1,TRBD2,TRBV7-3,CASSPFGLAGYNEQFF,TGTGCCAGCAGCCCCTTCGGACTAGCGGGGTACAATGAGCAGTTCTTC
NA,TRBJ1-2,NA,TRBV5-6,CASSGRGHYGYTF,TGTGCCAGCAGCGGGCGGGGGCACTATGGCTACACCTTC
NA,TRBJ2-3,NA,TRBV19,CASSIGRSTDTQYF,TGTGCCAGTAGTATAGGTCGTAGCACAGATACGCAGTATTTT
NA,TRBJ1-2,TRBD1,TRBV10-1,CASSESGQGIGGYTF,TGCGCCAGCAGTGAGTCGGGACAGGGGATCGGTGGCTACACCTTC
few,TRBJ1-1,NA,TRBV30,CAWSVTQLNTEAFF,TGTGCCTGGAGTGTAACACAACTGAACACTGAAGCTTTCTTT
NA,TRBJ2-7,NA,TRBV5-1,CASSPRDTTSEQYF,TGCGCCAGCAGCCCCCGGGACACTACGTCGGAGCAGTACTTC
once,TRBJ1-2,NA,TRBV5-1,CASSVGVGGPSVGGYTF,TGCGCCAGCAGCGTGGGGGTTGGGGGTCCGAGCGTAGGAGGCTACACCTTC
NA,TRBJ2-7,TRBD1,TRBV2,CASSVDRANHEQYF,TGTGCCAGCAGTGTGGACAGGGCGAACCACGAGCAGTACTTC
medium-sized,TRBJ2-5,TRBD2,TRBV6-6,CAGAPTGGPQETQYF,TGTGCCGGGGCCCCGACGGGGGGTCCCCAAGAGACCCAGTACTTC
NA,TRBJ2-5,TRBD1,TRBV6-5,CASSPRTGRETQYF,TGTGCCAGCAGTCCAAGGACAGGGAGGGAGACCCAGTACTTC
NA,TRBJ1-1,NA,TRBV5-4,CASSLVGAWGSEAFF,TGTGCCAGCAGCTTGGTAGGAGCCTGGGGAAGTGAAGCTTTCTTT
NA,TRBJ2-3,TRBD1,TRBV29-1,CSVEGGRGDRGLLSTDTQYF,TGCAGCGTTGAAGGAGGACGCGGGGACAGGGGGCTCCTGAGCACAGATACGCAGTATTTT
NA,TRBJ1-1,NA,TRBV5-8,CASTTEAFF,TGTGCCAGCACGACTGAAGCTTTCTTT
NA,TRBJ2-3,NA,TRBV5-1,CASSETRSTDTQYF,TGCGCCAGCAGCGAGACTAGATCCACAGATACGCAGTATTTT
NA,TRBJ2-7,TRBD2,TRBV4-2,CASSQVYSGTSAYEQYF,TGTGCCAGCAGCCAAGTTTATTCCGGGACTAGCGCTTACGAGCAGTACTTC
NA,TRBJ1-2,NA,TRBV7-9,CASSLLSTQQLTGYTF,TGTGCCAGCAGCTTACTATCGACCCAGCAGCTTACGGGCTACACCTTC
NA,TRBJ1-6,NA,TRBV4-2,CASSSRRPPLHF,TGTGCCAGCAGCTCCCGTCGGCCACCCCTCCACTTT
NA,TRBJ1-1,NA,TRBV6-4,CASRRDGNTEAFF,TGTGCCAGCAGGAGGGACGGCAACACTGAAGCTTTCTTT
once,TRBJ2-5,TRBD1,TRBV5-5,CASSLPSGGQETQYF,TGTGCCAGCAGCTTACCCTCAGGGGGCCAAGAGACCCAGTACTTC
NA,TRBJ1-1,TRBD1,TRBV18,CASSPSGQGAKFAFF,TGTGCCAGCTCACCCTCGGGACAGGGGGCCAAGTTTGCTTTCTTT
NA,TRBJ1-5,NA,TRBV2,CASSVAFNQPQHF,TGTGCCAGCAGTGTGGCATTTAATCAGCCCCAGCATTTT
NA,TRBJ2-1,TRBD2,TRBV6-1,CASSSGRAGLFEQFF,TGTGCCAGCAGTAGCGGGAGGGCGGGATTATTCGAGCAGTTCTTC
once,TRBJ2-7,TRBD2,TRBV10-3,CAISGTSGRVGYEQYF,TGTGCCATCAGTGGGACTAGCGGGAGGGTGGGGTACGAGCAGTACTTC
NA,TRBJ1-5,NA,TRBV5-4,CASSLDGTGQHF,TGTGCCAGCAGCTTGGATGGGACGGGCCAGCATTTT
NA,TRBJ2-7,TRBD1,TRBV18,CASSPQGAKYEQYF,TGTGCCAGCTCACCTCAGGGGGCGAAGTACGAGCAGTACTTC
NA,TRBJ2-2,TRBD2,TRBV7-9,CASSSPGTKNTGELFF,TGTGCCAGCAGCTCCCCCGGGACTAAGAACACCGGGGAGCTGTTTTTT
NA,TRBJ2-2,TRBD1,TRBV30,CAWKGTGVTGELFF,TGTGCCTGGAAGGGAACAGGGGTAACCGGGGAGCTGTTTTTT
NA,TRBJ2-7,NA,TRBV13,CASSLAGVEQYF,TGTGCCAGCAGCTTAGCAGGGGTCGAGCAGTACTTC
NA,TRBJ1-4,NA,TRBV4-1,CASSRGGRGGTREKLFF,TGCGCCAGCAGCCGGGGGGGAAGGGGAGGCACACGAGAAAAACTGTTTTTT
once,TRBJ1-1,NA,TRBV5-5,CVSSQATVSTFF,TGTGTCAGCAGCCAAGCCACGGTCTCAACTTTCTTT
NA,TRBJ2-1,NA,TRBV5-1,CASSLGEGGNEQFF,TGCGCCAGCAGCTTGGGAGAAGGGGGCAATGAGCAGTTCTTC
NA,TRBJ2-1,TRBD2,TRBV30,CAWSTGGYNEQFF,TGTGCCTGGAGTACGGGAGGTTACAATGAGCAGTTCTTC
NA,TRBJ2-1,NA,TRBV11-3,CASKGLHNEQFF,TGTGCCAGCAAAGGGCTGCACAATGAGCAGTTCTTC
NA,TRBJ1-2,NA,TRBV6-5,CASSYFGEGYTF,TGTGCCAGCAGTTACTTCGGGGAAGGCTACACCTTC
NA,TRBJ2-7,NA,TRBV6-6,CATNAGTDYEQYF,TGTGCCACCAACGCCGGGACGGATTACGAGCAGTACTTC
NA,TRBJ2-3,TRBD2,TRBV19,CASSTTSGRASYTQYF,TGTGCCAGTAGTACGACTAGCGGGAGGGCTTCATATACGCAGTATTTT
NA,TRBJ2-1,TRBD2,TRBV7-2,CASSRLAGSNYNEQFF,TGTGCCAGCAGCCGACTAGCGGGATCAAACTACAATGAGCAGTTCTTC
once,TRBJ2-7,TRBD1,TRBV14,CASSERGQQGAYEQYF,TGTGCCAGCAGCGAAAGAGGGCAACAGGGGGCTTACGAGCAGTACTTC
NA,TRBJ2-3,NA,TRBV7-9,CASSPPFREQASDTQYF,TGTGCCAGCAGCCCTCCTTTCCGGGAGCAGGCTTCAGATACGCAGTATTTT
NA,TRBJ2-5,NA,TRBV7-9,CASSPQGGETQYF,TGTGCCAGCAGCCCTCAGGGTGGAGAGACCCAGTACTTC
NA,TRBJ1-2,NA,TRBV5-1,CASSLNGQATISYTF,TGCGCCAGCAGCTTGAATGGCCAGGCTACTATTAGCTACACCTTC
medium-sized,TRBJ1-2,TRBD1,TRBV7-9,CASSDDRGRVYGYTF,TGTGCCAGCAGCGACGACAGGGGGCGCGTCTATGGCTACACCTTC
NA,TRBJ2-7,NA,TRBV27,CASSLSAVSYEQYF,TGTGCCAGCAGTTTATCAGCAGTCTCCTACGAGCAGTACTTC
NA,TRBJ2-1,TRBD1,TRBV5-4,CASSLRDRVPYNEQFF,TGTGCCAGCAGCTTGCGGGACAGGGTGCCCTACAATGAGCAGTTCTTC
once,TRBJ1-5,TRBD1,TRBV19,CASIARGGGQPQHF,TGTGCCAGTATCGCCAGGGGGGGTGGTCAGCCCCAGCATTTT
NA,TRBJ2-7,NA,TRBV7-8,CASRGGRPDEFSYEQYF,TGTGCCAGCCGAGGGGGGCGGCCCGACGAATTTTCCTACGAGCAGTACTTC
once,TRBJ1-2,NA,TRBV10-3,CAISESSGALNYGYTF,TGTGCCATCAGTGAGTCGAGTGGTGCCTTAAACTATGGCTACACCTTC
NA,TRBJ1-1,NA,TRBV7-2,CASSFLGGTTEAFF,TGTGCCAGCAGCTTCCTAGGGGGGACCACTGAAGCTTTCTTT
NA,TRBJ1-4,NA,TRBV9,CASSLSFRGAGEKLFF,TGTGCCAGCAGCCTCAGTTTTAGGGGGGCGGGAGAAAAACTGTTTTTT
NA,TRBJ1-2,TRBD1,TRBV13,CASTMNRGRNYGYTF,TGTGCCAGCACCATGAACAGGGGGCGCAACTATGGCTACACCTTC
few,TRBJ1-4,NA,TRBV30,CAWSGNEKLFF,TGTGCCTGGAGTGGGAATGAAAAACTGTTTTTT
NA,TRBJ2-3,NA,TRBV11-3,CASSEARIRTDTQYF,TGTGCCAGCAGCGAAGCGAGAATCCGCACAGATACGCAGTATTTT
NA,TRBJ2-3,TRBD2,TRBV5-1,CASSLRQAGESTDTQYF,TGCGCCAGCAGCTTGCGACAAGCGGGAGAAAGCACAGATACGCAGTATTTT
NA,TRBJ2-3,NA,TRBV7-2,CASSLNEWGDTQYF,TGTGCCAGCAGCTTAAACGAGTGGGGGGATACGCAGTATTTT
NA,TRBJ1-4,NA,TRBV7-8,CATSLEGEKLFF,TGTGCCACCTCCTTAGAGGGTGAAAAACTGTTTTTT
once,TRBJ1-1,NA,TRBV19,CASSIGGTRAFF,TGTGCCAGTAGTATAGGGGGGACACGCGCTTTCTTT
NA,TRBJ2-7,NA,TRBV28,CASSLFGGLTYEQYF,TGTGCCAGCAGTTTATTCGGGGGATTGACCTACGAGCAGTACTTC